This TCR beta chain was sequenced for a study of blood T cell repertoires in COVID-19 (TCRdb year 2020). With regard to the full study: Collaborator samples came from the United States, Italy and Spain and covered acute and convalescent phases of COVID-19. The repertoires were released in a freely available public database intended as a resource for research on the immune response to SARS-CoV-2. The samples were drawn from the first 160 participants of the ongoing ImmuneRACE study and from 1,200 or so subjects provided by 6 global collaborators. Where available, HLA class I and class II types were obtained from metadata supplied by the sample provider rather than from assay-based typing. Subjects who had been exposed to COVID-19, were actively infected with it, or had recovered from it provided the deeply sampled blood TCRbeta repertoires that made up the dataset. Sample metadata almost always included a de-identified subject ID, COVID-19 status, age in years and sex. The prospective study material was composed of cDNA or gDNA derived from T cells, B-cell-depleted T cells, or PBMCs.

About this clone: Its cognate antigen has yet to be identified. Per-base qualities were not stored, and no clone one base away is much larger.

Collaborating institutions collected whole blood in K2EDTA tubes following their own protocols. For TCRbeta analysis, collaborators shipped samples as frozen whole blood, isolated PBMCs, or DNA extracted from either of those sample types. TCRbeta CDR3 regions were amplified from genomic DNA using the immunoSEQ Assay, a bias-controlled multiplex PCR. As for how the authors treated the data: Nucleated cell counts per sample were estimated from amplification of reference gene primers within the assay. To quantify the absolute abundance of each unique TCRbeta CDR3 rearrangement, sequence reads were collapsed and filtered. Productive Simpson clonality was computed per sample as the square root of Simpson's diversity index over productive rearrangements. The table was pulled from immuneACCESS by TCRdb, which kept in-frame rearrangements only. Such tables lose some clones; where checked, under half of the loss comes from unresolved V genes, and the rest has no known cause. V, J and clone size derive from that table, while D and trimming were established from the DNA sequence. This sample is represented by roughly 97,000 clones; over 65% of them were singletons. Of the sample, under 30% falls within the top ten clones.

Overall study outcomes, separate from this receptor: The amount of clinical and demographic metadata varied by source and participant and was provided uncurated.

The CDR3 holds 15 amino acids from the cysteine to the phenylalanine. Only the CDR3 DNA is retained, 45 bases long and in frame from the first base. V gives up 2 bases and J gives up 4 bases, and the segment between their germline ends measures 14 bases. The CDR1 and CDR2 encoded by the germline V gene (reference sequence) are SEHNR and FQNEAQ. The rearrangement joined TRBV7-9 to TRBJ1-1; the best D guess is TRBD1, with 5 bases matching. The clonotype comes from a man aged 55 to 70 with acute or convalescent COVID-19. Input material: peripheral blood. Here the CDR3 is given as CASSLSRAVGTEAFF. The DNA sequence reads TGTGCCAGCAGCTTATCCAGGGCGGTTGGCACTGAAGCTTTCTTT.